The 7 T cell receptor beta chains reported below all come from one sample, sequenced in a study of T cells in severe cutaneous drug reactions. Bulk and single-cell libraries used iRepertoire multiplex PCR with TCR subtype-specific primers. No DNA is given; TCRdb re-called the multiplex PCR reads and lists each CDR3 protein once. This repertoire includes 1,500 to 2,000 distinct CDR3 sequences. Sequenced patients had Stevens-Johnson syndrome or toxic epidermal necrolysis caused by carbamazepine. Sequenced material: PBMCs. The receptors come from a human donor with Stevens-Johnson syndrome, a severe cutaneous drug reaction.

The rearrangement joins TRBV20-1 to TRBJ2-1; TCRdb's assignment of TRBD2 cannot be checked, as there is no DNA. Per germline, CDR1 DFQATT and CDR2 SNEGSKA (reference sequence). The CDR3 is 13 residues long. The CDR3 loop reads CSPLSGGAVEQFF.

Its frequency marks this clonotype as medium-sized. This chain connects TRBV19 to TRBJ2-7. This CDR3 region has 13 residues. CDR1 LNHDA and CDR2 SQIVND come from the germline V gene (reference sequence). CDR3 amino acids: CASSIEGYYEQYF.

Frequency places this clonotype as medium-sized. V is TRBV2 and J is TRBJ2-5; TCRdb's assignment of TRBD1 cannot be checked, as there is no DNA. The CDR3 length is 14 residues. The V gene's germline CDR1 is SNHLY and CDR2 FYNNEI. The CDR3 loop reads CASSRGNPRETQYF.

This clonotype ranks as medium-sized in terms of frequency. The gene calls are TRBV14 and TRBJ2-7; the D call from TCRdb, TRBD1, cannot be confirmed without DNA. CDR1 and CDR2 from the germline V gene are SGHDN and FVKESK. The CDR3 contains 14 residues. CDR3 protein: CASSVTGTGAEQYF.

The chain carries TRBV20-1 and TRBJ1-2; TCRdb picks TRBD1, but there is no DNA to check that call. The germline CDR1 and CDR2 sequences are DFQATT and SNEGSKA (reference sequence). This CDR3 contains 11 residues. Here the CDR3 reads CSARGARGYTF.

Frequency places this clonotype as medium-sized. The chain is built from TRBV5-1 and TRBJ2-1. Germline CDR1 and CDR2: SGHRS and YFSETQ. The CDR3 spans 14 residues. CDR3 region: CASSSPGSYNEQFF.

This clonotype is medium-sized by frequency. The CDR3 sequence: CASSQDLVLAGGTDTQYF. The chain couples TRBV4-3 to TRBJ2-3; TCRdb designates TRBD2, a call that cannot be tested without DNA. The CDR3 length is 18 residues. Germline CDR1 LGHNA, CDR2 YSLEER.